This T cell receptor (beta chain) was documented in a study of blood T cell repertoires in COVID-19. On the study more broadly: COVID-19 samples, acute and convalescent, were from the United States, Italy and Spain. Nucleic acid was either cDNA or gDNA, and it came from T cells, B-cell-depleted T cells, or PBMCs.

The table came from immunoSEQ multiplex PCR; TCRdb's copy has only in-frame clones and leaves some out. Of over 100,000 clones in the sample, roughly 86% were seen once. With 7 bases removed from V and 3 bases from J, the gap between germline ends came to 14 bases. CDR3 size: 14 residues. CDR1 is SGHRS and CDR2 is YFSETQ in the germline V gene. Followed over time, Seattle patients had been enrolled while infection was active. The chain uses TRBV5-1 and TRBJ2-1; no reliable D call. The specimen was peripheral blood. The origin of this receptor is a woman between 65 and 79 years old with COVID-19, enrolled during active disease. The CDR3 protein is CASSELGNYNEQFF. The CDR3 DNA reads TGCGCCAGCTCAGAACTGGGCAACTACAATGAGCAGTTCTTC. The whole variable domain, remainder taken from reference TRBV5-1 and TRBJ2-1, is KAGVTQTPRYLIKTRGQQVTLSCSPISGHRSVSWYQQTPGQGLQFLFEYFSETQRNKGNFPGRFSGRQFSNSRSEMNVSTLELGDSALYLCASSELGNYNEQFFGPGTRLTVL.